The subject of this entry is one T cell receptor (beta chain). This specimen comes from a study of technical replicates of blood from several donors. Profiled with immunoSEQ multiplex PCR; TCRdb holds only in-frame clones, not every one. Of about 75,000 clones in the sample, 95% to 98% were seen once. Germline V gene data show CDR1 as MNHEY and CDR2 as SMNVEV (reference sequence). The CDR3 consists of 16 residues. The V segment lost 3 bases and the J segment 4 bases; nucleotides outside the gene matches: 11. The source is a human donor in good health. The chain employs TRBV27 and TRBJ1-1; TRBD1 agrees at 7 bases. Sequencing input: T cells isolated from PBMCs. The CDR3 protein is CASSLEGAGVFTEAFF. DNA of the CDR3: TGTGCCAGCAGTTTGGAGGGGGCAGGGGTTTTCACTGAAGCTTTCTTT.